One and the same sample provided the 21 T cell receptor beta chains below, sequenced in a study of CD8 T cells in ankylosing spondylitis. TCRdb analysed the 5' RACE reads with MiXCR anew, one entry per CDR3 protein. The profile shows approximately 290,000 distinct CDR3 sequences, under 25% of them singletons. Sequences were obtained from blood, either unsorted or a sorted T cell fraction (not recorded which). The source of these receptors is a female donor with ankylosing spondylitis or in good health (not recorded which).

This clonotype appeared a few times. The J gene is TRBJ2-1, the V gene TRBV30; a weak D match, TRBD1 (6 bases). The CDR3 length is 17 residues. Between the trimmed V and J ends, which lost 1 base and 1 base, there was a span of 17 bases. CDR1 and CDR2 from the germline V gene are GTSNPN and SVGIG (reference sequence). The CDR3, as DNA: TGTGCCTGGAGTGGTGGACAGAAGGCTCGGTCCTACAATGAGCAGTTCTTC. Protein product: CAWSGGQKARSYNEQFF.

V gene TRBV7-2 combines with J gene TRBJ2-7; D gene unclear. The CDR3 is 12 amino acids. CDR1 is SGHTA and CDR2 is FQGNSA in the germline V gene. Trimming pared 1 base from V and 5 bases from J, leaving 6 bases between. The CDR3 spells CASSLVTDEQYF. The CDR3 nucleotides read TGTGCCAGCAGCTTAGTCACCGACGAGCAGTACTTC. Using reference TRBV7-2 and TRBJ2-7 for the parts outside the CDR3, the full variable domain is GAGVSQSPSNKVTEKGKDVELRCDPISGHTALYWYRQSLGQGLEFLIYFQGNSAPDKSGLPSDRFSAERTGGSVSTLTIQRTQQEDSAVYLCASSLVTDEQYFGPGTRLTVT.

The chain carries TRBV7-2 and TRBJ1-1; D is perhaps TRBD1 (5 bases). Per germline, CDR1 SGHTA and CDR2 FQGNSA. The CDR3 has 15 amino acids. Trimming left V 1 base short and J 7 bases short, with 16 bases between. The CDR3 DNA follows: TGTGCCAGCAGCTTAGAGGGAGGGGTCTGGAGTGAAGCTTTCTTT. Translated, it gives CASSLEGGVWSEAFF.

The chain carries TRBV12-3 or TRBV12-4 and TRBJ2-4; the match to TRBD2 covers 7 bases. There are 12 residues in the CDR3. V gave up 8 bases and J gave up 10 bases; unmatched junction bases: 8. The CDR3 reads CASGGVSRIQYF. The DNA of the CDR3 is TGTGCCAGCGGGGGGGTATCTCGTATTCAGTACTTC.

At least ten counts were recorded for this clonotype. The J gene is TRBJ1-2, the V gene TRBV20-1, with 7 bases that match TRBD1. Germline loops: CDR1 DFQATT, CDR2 SNEGSKA (reference sequence). The ends lost 0 bases at V and 4 bases at J; junction bases unmatched: 8. The CDR3 is made up of 15 amino acids. The CDR3 reads CSARDKGGGPYGYTF. The CDR3 region has the DNA TGCAGTGCTAGAGATAAAGGGGGCGGCCCCTATGGCTACACCTTC.

This clonotype was detected a few times. The V gene is TRBV11-1, the J gene TRBJ2-7; D may be TRBD1 or TRBD2 (5 bases each). CDR1 and CDR2 from the germline V gene are SGHAT and FQDESV (reference sequence). The CDR3 loop spans 16 amino acids. V dropped 5 bases and J dropped 4 bases, with 21 bases sitting between them. The CDR3 is CASSAFQMRGAYEQYF. The DNA of the CDR3 is TGTGCCAGCAGCGCCTTTCAAATGAGGGGAGCTTACGAGCAGTACTTC.

The chain joins TRBV20-1 to TRBJ2-3; 10 bases map to TRBD2. The CDR3 covers 16 residues. V was pared by 6 bases and J by 8 bases, with 17 bases of the junction left unmatched. Germline V gene lookup returns CDR1 DFQATT and CDR2 SNEGSKA (reference sequence). This chain's CDR3 is CSARLDSAGGPGTQYF. The CDR3 DNA follows: TGCAGTGCCAGATTGGATTCAGCGGGAGGGCCGGGTACGCAGTATTTT.

J is TRBJ1-1 and V is TRBV7-2; 7 bases map to TRBD1. V was clipped by 5 bases and J by 6 bases; unmatched bases: 12. The CDR3 covers 15 residues. Germline lookup yields CDR1 SGHTA and CDR2 FQGNSA. Here the CDR3 DNA reads TGTGCCAGCAGCCGGGACAGAGAACCGACTCCTGAAGCTTTCTTT. Translation gives CASSRDREPTPEAFF.

This clonotype was found many times. The chain carries TRBV12-3 or TRBV12-4 and TRBJ2-2; maybe TRBD2 (6 bases). The V and J ends lost 6 bases and 4 bases respectively, with 15 bases between them. This CDR3 is 15 amino acids long. In DNA form, the CDR3 reads TGTGCCAGCAGCCCCTCGAGGGGAGGCACCGGGGAGCTGTTTTTT. Protein: CASSPSRGGTGELFF.

This clonotype was recorded a few times. The rearrangement joins TRBV5-6 to TRBJ2-1; perhaps TRBD2 as D (6 bases). CDR1 is SGHDT, CDR2 YYEEEE, per germline. The ends were cut back, 4 bases at V and 8 bases at J, with 16 bases in the middle. CDR3 length equals 14 residues. CDR3: CASSLDYLGDEQFF. The CDR3 DNA reads TGTGCCAGCAGCCTGGACTACCTTGGGGATGAGCAGTTCTTC.

This clonotype showed up just a few times. This chain connects TRBV9 to TRBJ1-4; D is perhaps TRBD1 (6 bases). There are 13 residues in the CDR3. Germline values: CDR1 SGDLS, CDR2 YYNGEE. V shed 4 bases and J shed 7 bases, with 11 bases lying between them. The CDR3 coding sequence is TGTGCCAGCAGCCCTGGACAGTTTGAAAAACTGTTTTTT. Protein sequence: CASSPGQFEKLFF.

This clonotype was counted a few times. The chain carries TRBV5-1 and TRBJ2-7; TRBD1 might be the D (6 bases). This CDR3 has 15 amino acids. Per the germline V gene, CDR1 is SGHRS and CDR2 is YFSETQ. V was pared by 4 bases and J by 3 bases, with 17 bases between. Here the CDR3 reads CASSTTGLADYEQYF. CDR3 DNA sequence: TGCGCCAGCAGCACGACAGGCTTGGCGGACTACGAGCAGTACTTC.

This chain uses TRBV19 with TRBJ1-1; D is undetermined. The CDR3 runs 13 residues. Trimming removed 3 bases from V and 3 bases from J, with 8 bases in between. Germline values: CDR1 LNHDA, CDR2 SQIVND (reference sequence). DNA for the CDR3: TGTGCCAGTAGTATTAACCAGGACACTGAAGCTTTCTTT. This encodes CASSINQDTEAFF.

This chain joins TRBV5-4 and TRBJ2-5, with 7 bases matching TRBD2. The CDR3 runs 13 residues. Germline V lookup: CDR1 SGHNT, CDR2 YYREEE (reference sequence). V lost 7 bases, J lost 5 bases, and 8 bases stayed unmatched. The CDR3 sequence: CASHGERDETQYF. The CDR3 DNA follows: TGTGCCAGCCACGGAGAGCGGGACGAGACCCAGTACTTC.

The chain couples TRBV7-2 to TRBJ2-7, with 7 bases lining up with TRBD2. V was pared by 5 bases and J by 7 bases, with 14 bases of the junction left unmatched. Germline CDR1 is SGHTA and CDR2 is FQGNSA. The CDR3 totals 15 residues. The CDR3 DNA follows: TGTGCCAGCAGCCCCCCCGCGGGAGCCGTGGGGGAGCAGTACTTC. This encodes CASSPPAGAVGEQYF.

The chain couples TRBV12-3 or TRBV12-4 to TRBJ2-2; D assignment may be TRBD1 or TRBD2 (5 bases each). The CDR3 extends over 17 amino acids. Trimming shortened V by 4 bases and J by 0 bases, and 15 bases separated the two germline ends. For the CDR3, the DNA is TGTGCCAGCAGTTCTTCCCCCGGGACGTCGAACACCGGGGAGCTGTTTTTT. This translates into CASSSSPGTSNTGELFF.

The chain combines TRBV6-2 or TRBV6-3 with TRBJ1-2; D unresolved. V lost 7 bases, J lost 4 bases, and 10 bases lay in between. Germline CDR1 and CDR2: MNHEY and SVGEGT. The CDR3 length is 12 residues. DNA of the CDR3: TGTGCCAGCAAGGTCCTTGGCTATGGCTACACCTTC. Its protein product is CASKVLGYGYTF.

This sequence joins TRBV5-1 and TRBJ1-2; TRBD1 is a possible D gene (6 bases). CDR1 and CDR2 (germline): SGHRS, YFSETQ. Trimming stripped 4 bases from V and 4 bases from J, with 8 bases between. The CDR3 spans 12 residues. The CDR3 DNA follows: TGCGCCAGCAGCAGGGGGACCTATGGCTACACCTTC. As protein: CASSRGTYGYTF.

The chain carries TRBV12-3 or TRBV12-4 and TRBJ2-1, with 7 bases that match TRBD2. V lost 5 bases, J lost 2 bases, and 6 bases stayed unmatched. The CDR3 runs to 15 residues. DNA for the CDR3: TGTGCCAGCAGTCCCGCGGGACTAACCTACAATGAGCAGTTCTTC. Its protein product is CASSPAGLTYNEQFF.

V and J are TRBV20-1 and TRBJ2-7; D is perhaps TRBD1 (5 bases). Per germline, CDR1 DFQATT and CDR2 SNEGSKA (reference sequence). V lost 1 base and J lost 2, with 12 bases in between. This CDR3 has 14 residues. Here the CDR3 reads CSARGSLGAYEQYF. In nucleotides, the CDR3 is TGCAGTGCTAGAGGTAGCTTAGGGGCCTACGAGCAGTACTTC.

The CDR3 protein is CAISESPGGEGELFF. CDR3 sequence (DNA): TGTGCCATCAGTGAGTCGCCCGGAGGGGAAGGGGAGCTGTTTTTT. The gene calls are TRBV10-3 and TRBJ2-2; a weak D match, TRBD2 (6 bases). The CDR3 has 15 residues. From germline, CDR1 is ENHRY and CDR2 SYGVKD. V was clipped by 0 bases and J by 8 bases, with 13 bases between them.